A single sample gave rise to the 3 T cell receptor beta chains below, sequenced in a study of blood T cells in healthy people across ages. Sample-barcoded 5' priming and a J-beta primer mix drove a second PCR of roughly 6 to 12 cycles. TCRdb re-analysed the 5' RACE reads in MiXCR, keeping a single row per CDR3 protein. In the table there are about 580,000 distinct CDR3 sequences, around half of which are singletons. Material for sequencing was blood. These receptors originate from a man at least 80 years old in good health.

This clonotype turned up a few times. The V call is TRBV5-1, the J call TRBJ2-3, with a weak D call TRBD2 (6 bases). The V end was cut by 4 bases, the J end by 2 bases, with 20 bases between. Germline CDR1 is SGHRS and CDR2 is YFSETQ. The CDR3 runs to 17 residues. The CDR3 reads CASSPWGLNQNTDTQYF. CDR3 in DNA: TGCGCCAGCAGCCCCTGGGGACTGAATCAAAACACAGATACGCAGTATTTT.

This clonotype occurred many times. The CDR3 sequence: CASSFPGGMNTEAFF. The CDR3 DNA is TGTGCCAGCAGTTTCCCAGGGGGGATGAACACTGAAGCTTTCTTT. V usage is TRBV6-5 and J usage is TRBJ1-1; 7 nucleotides line up with TRBD1. There are 15 residues in the CDR3. CDR1 and CDR2 (germline): MNHEY, SVGAGI. The V segment lost 4 bases and the J segment 0 bases; nucleotides outside the gene matches: 5.

As for this clonotype: With a much larger clone just one base away, this may be a read error. The V and J genes are TRBV7-2 and TRBJ2-1; D gene uncertain. The J call is doubtful: the DNA matches TRBJ2-7 better. Germline V lookup: CDR1 SGHTA, CDR2 FQGNSA. This CDR3 has 12 amino acids. Written as DNA, the CDR3 is TGTGCCAGCAGCTTAAACTACAATGAGCAGTACTTC. It codes for CASSLNYNEQYF.